The following is a T cell receptor (beta chain) sequence with its context. Its matching antigen is unknown. Regarding the study as a whole: The larger-cohort validation was restricted to a single TCR beta V-J rearrangement rather than whole repertoires. Tumor Treg TCRs overlapped most with tumor naive CD4+ cells.

Naive CD4+ T cells were purified with Tregs depleted by CD25. Full-length variable regions came from constant-region reverse primers plus semi-nested Nested Universal Primer A PCR. TCRdb reanalysed the 5' RACE reads using MiXCR and keeps one entry per CDR3 protein. The sample includes tens of thousands of distinct CDR3 sequences, about 20% of them seen just once. V lost 0 bases to trimming and J lost 2 bases, with 13 bases between them. Germline V lookup: CDR1 DFQATT, CDR2 SNEGSKA (reference sequence). The CDR3 has 16 amino acids. The J gene is TRBJ2-2, the V gene TRBV20-1; D is ambiguous. The sequenced sample consisted of naive CD4+ T cells sorted from a lymph node. Subset of the sample: naive CD4+ T cells, CD4+CD45RA+CD25-. The sequence was collected from a female donor with breast cancer. This CDR3 reads CSARDMIVANTGELFF. The CDR3 DNA reads as TGCAGTGCTAGAGATATGATAGTAGCTAACACCGGGGAGCTGTTTTTT.